Below are 15 T cell receptor beta chains sequenced from a single sample in a study of cytomegalovirus exposure and HLA in healthy donors (dated by TCRdb to the late 2010s). Library preparation employed the immunoSEQ multiplex PCR assay. For the multiplex PCR, a mixture combining 60 forward primers for TCR Vbeta segments and 13 reverse primers for TCR Jbeta segments was used. TCRdb took this table from immuneACCESS and kept in-frame rearrangements with V and J called. Such tables lack part of the clones; where checked against another copy, unresolved V genes explain under half of the gap, and the rest is unexplained. This sample holds approximately 97,000 clones; about 62% were observed only once. The ten most abundant clones make up under 5.5% of the sample. The material sequenced was PBMCs. The receptors were sampled from a human donor in good health.

V is TRBV5-6 and J is TRBJ2-7, with 9 bases that match TRBD1. The CDR3 is made up of 14 amino acids. Germline values: CDR1 SGHDT, CDR2 YYEEEE. The junction had 10 bases not matched to a gene; V was cut back by 3 bases and J by 9 bases. CDR3 region: CASSSPGQGEGQYF. As DNA, the CDR3 is TGTGCCAGCAGCTCTCCGGGACAGGGTGAGGGGCAGTACTTC.

The V gene is TRBV4-1, the J gene TRBJ1-2; D may be TRBD1 (5 bases). CDR1 is MGHRA, CDR2 YSYEKL, per germline. CDR3 size: 15 residues. Trimming removed 1 base at V and 2 bases at J, with 11 bases between. The CDR3: CASSQVSGGNYGYTF. In DNA, the CDR3 is TGCGCCAGCAGCCAAGTCTCGGGGGGGAACTATGGCTACACCTTC.

This rearrangement joins TRBV10-1 to TRBJ2-7; 7 bases are a match to TRBD1. V shed 8 bases, J shed 5 bases, and the junction held 9 bases outside the gene matches. The CDR3 is 13 amino acids. Germline assignment: CDR1 WNHNN and CDR2 SYGVQD (reference sequence). The CDR3 DNA follows: TGCGCCAGCTCTCCACAACAGGGGCACGAGCAGTACTTC. As protein: CASSPQQGHEQYF.

V gene TRBV7-6 combines with J gene TRBJ2-1; D gene unclear. The germline gives CDR1 SGHVS, CDR2 FNYEAQ. The V gene lost 1 base and the J gene lost 1 base, with 17 bases spanning the gap. This CDR3 comprises 18 residues. CDR3 bases: TGTGCCAGCAGCTTAGGGGCCCAGGCAGGTGATTCCTACAATGAGCAGTTCTTC. Translated: CASSLGAQAGDSYNEQFF.

This chain uses TRBV5-1 with TRBJ2-3, with 8 bases identical to TRBD2. J was trimmed by 4 bases and V by 4 bases; bases with no gene match: 11. The CDR3 spans 16 residues. Germline CDR1 is SGHRS and CDR2 is YFSETQ. CDR3 bases: TGCGCCAGCAGCGCAGGCAGCGGGAGTCATGCAGATACGCAGTATTTT. It is translated as CASSAGSGSHADTQYF.

Only a few counts were recorded for this clone. The same CDR3 arises from other DNA sequences in this sample as well. The V call is TRBV6-1, the J call TRBJ2-6; D remains unclear. The CDR3 totals 15 residues. CDR1 MNHNS and CDR2 SASEGT come from the germline V gene. V lost 3 bases and J lost 1, with 7 bases in between. CDR3 DNA: TGTGCCAGCAGTGAGGAGCCGTCTGGGGCCAACGTCCTGACTTTC. Translation gives CASSEEPSGANVLTF.

The rearrangement joins TRBV19 to TRBJ2-1, with a weak D call TRBD1 (6 bases). The CDR3 is 13 residues long. Germline assignment: CDR1 LNHDA and CDR2 SQIVND (reference sequence). Trimming stripped 9 bases from V and 7 bases from J, with 16 bases between. The chain's CDR3 is CASWGAGVNEQFF. CDR3 nucleotide sequence: TGTGCCAGCTGGGGCGCAGGGGTAAATGAGCAGTTCTTC.

This clone was counted between two and nine times. The same CDR3 arises from other DNA sequences in this sample as well. The chain is built from TRBV19 and TRBJ1-2, with 11 bases lining up with TRBD1. This CDR3 is 15 amino acids long. The germline gives CDR1 LNHDA, CDR2 SQIVND (reference sequence). The V gene end was trimmed by 5 bases and the J gene end by 4 bases; junction bases not matched to a gene: 6. The CDR3 is CASSDRTGGGYGYTF. The CDR3 nucleotides are TGTGCCAGTAGTGACCGGACAGGGGGCGGCTATGGCTACACCTTC.

The rearrangement links TRBV10-1 to TRBJ2-1; TRBD1 matches at 8 bases. The trim removed 6 bases at V and 5 bases at J, leaving 9 bases unmatched. CDR3 size: 15 residues. Per the germline V gene, CDR1 is WNHNN and CDR2 is SYGVQD (reference sequence). The CDR3, as DNA: TGCGCCAGCAGGGGGACAGGTAAAGGGGACAATGAGCAGTTCTTC. It specifies CASRGTGKGDNEQFF.

The CDR3, as DNA: TGTGCCAGCAGTTCCTCCGGGACTAGGCTCTACGAGCAGTACTTC. Encoded protein: CASSSSGTRLYEQYF. J is TRBJ2-7 and V is TRBV2; 8 bases agree with TRBD2. The germline CDR1 and CDR2 sequences are SNHLY and FYNNEI. This CDR3 region has 15 residues. V lost 5 bases to trimming and J lost 3 bases; unmatched junction nucleotides: 9.

This clone has a single count. The germline gene is not matched at one end of the junction; a read error may be the cause. The gene calls are TRBV6-5 and TRBJ2-5; 9 nucleotides align to TRBD2. CDR3 size: 13 residues. Germline assignment: CDR1 MNHEY and CDR2 SVGAGI. CDR3 in amino acids: CASSIAGEETQHF. The DNA for the CDR3 is TGTGCCAGCAGTATAGCGGGAGAAGAGACCCAGCACTTC.

This rearrangement joins TRBV19 to TRBJ1-1; no clear D. V shed 7 bases and J shed 3 bases, with 18 bases lying between them. The germline CDR1 and CDR2 sequences are LNHDA and SQIVND (reference sequence). CDR3 length equals 15 residues. The CDR3 DNA reads as TGTGCCAGTAAATCATCCCTACCGGAGTACACTGAAGCTTTCTTT. Translation gives CASKSSLPEYTEAFF.

The gene calls are TRBV9 and TRBJ2-3; D is undetermined. This CDR3 has 13 amino acids. V lost 4 bases and J 6 bases, leaving 12 bases between the germline ends. Per germline, CDR1 SGDLS and CDR2 YYNGEE. Here the CDR3 reads CASSLLLFDTQYF. DNA for the CDR3: TGTGCCAGCAGCCTTCTCCTTTTCGATACGCAGTATTTT.

The chain recombines TRBV12-5 with TRBJ2-1; possible D gene TRBD1, 7 bases. V was pared by 9 bases and J by 8 bases, with 17 bases between. CDR1 is LGHNT, CDR2 FRNRAP, per germline. The CDR3 runs to 13 residues. CDR3 loop: CASVRGVGYEQFF. The CDR3 DNA reads TGTGCTAGCGTCAGGGGGGTGGGTTATGAGCAGTTCTTC.

The rearrangement joins TRBV10-1 to TRBJ2-1; D is perhaps TRBD2 (5 bases). In germline, CDR1 is WNHNN, CDR2 SYGVQD (reference sequence). The V and J ends lost 3 bases and 8 bases respectively, with 14 bases between them. The CDR3 spans 14 residues. In nucleotides, the CDR3 is TGCGCCAGCAGTGAAAGGGTTATGGGAGATGAGCAGTTCTTC. It encodes CASSERVMGDEQFF.